This T cell receptor beta chain is drawn from a study of cytomegalovirus exposure and HLA in healthy donors. These donors counted as nominally healthy when sampled, but unrecorded immune exposures were likely. Comment on this clone: Its matching antigen is unknown.

PCR employed 60 Vbeta and 13 Jbeta primers. Method: immunoSEQ multiplex PCR; TCRdb's copy keeps in-frame clones and lacks some. The repertoire holds 100,000 to 150,000 clones, with approximately 80% as singletons. Study-level findings and limits: An analysis that came later showed most CMV-associated TCR beta chains appearing HLA-restricted. Among TCR beta chains, those listed as cytomegalovirus-associated numbered some 160.

This CDR3 has 15 amino acids. The V and J ends lost 6 bases and 0 bases, in that order; junction bases with no gene match: 6. Germline V gene lookup returns CDR1 MNHEY and CDR2 SVGAGI. Sequencing was performed on PBMCs. The TCR originated in a man younger than 35 in good health and CMV-seronegative. J is TRBJ2-3 and V is TRBV6-5; 7 bases are a match to TRBD1. The CDR3 protein is CASSPTGISTDTQYF. The CDR3 DNA sequence: TGTGCCAGCAGCCCGACAGGGATCAGCACAGATACGCAGTATTTT.